This TCR beta chain was captured by sequencing in a study of cytomegalovirus exposure and HLA in healthy donors. The study's findings and limits: TCR beta chains numbering approximately 150 were designated cytomegalovirus-associated. Cytomegalovirus status, reportedly, was diagnosed with high specificity and sensitivity by the classifier.

The study ran its PCR with 60 Vbeta and 13 Jbeta primers. Assay: immunoSEQ multiplex PCR; the TCRdb copy retains only in-frame clones and omits some. The data contain about 170,000 clones, around 81% of them singletons. The CDR3 length is 13 residues. Germline V gene data show CDR1 as SGHAT and CDR2 as FQNNGV. The V and J ends lost 4 bases and 1 base respectively, with 8 bases between them. With respect to this clone: Its antigen is not identified.

The sample was PBMCs. The chain uses TRBV11-2 and TRBJ2-7; D not resolved. The sequence was obtained from a woman aged 25 to 39 in good health and CMV-seropositive. The CDR3 loop is CASSSPESYEQYF. The CDR3 DNA follows: TGTGCCAGCAGCTCTCCTGAGTCCTACGAGCAGTACTTC.